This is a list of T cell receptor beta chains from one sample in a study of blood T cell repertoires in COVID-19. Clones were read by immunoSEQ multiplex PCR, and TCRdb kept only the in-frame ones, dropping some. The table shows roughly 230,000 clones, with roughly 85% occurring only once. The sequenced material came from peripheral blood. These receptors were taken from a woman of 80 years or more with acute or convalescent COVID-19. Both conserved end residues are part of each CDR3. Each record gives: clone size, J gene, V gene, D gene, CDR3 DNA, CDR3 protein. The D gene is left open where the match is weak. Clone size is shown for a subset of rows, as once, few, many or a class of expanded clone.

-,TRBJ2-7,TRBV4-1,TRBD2,TGCGCCAGCAGCCTGAGTGGACTAGCGGGGAACTACGAGCAGTACTTC,CASSLSGLAGNYEQYF
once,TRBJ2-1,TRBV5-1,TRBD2,TGCGCCAGCAGCTTAGCGGGGGCTAACAATGAGCAGTTCTTC,CASSLAGANNEQFF
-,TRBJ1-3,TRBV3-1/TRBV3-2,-,TGTGCCAGCAGCCAAAGGGGGAACACCATATATTTT,CASSQRGNTIYF
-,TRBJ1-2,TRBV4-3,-,TGCGCCAGCAGCCAAGATATCGGCGGATACTATGGCTACACCTTC,CASSQDIGGYYGYTF
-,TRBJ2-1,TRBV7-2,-,TGTGCCAGCAGCTTAGACCCGGGGAGCTCCTACAATGAGCAGTTCTTC,CASSLDPGSSYNEQFF
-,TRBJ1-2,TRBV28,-,TGTGCCAGCAGTTCAGAACAGGGCCGTTGGGGCTACACCTTC,CASSSEQGRWGYTF
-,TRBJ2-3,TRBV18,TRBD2,TGTGCCAGCTCAGCGGAACTAGCGGGGGGCTCAGATACGCAGTATTTT,CASSAELAGGSDTQYF
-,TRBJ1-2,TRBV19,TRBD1,TGTGCCAGTAGTACTAGGGGGCTTGGCTACACCTTC,CASSTRGLGYTF
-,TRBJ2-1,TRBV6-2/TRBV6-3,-,TGTGCCAGCAGTTACGGAGGTAGCTACAATGAGCAGTTCTTC,CASSYGGSYNEQFF
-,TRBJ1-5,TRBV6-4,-,TGTGCCAGCAGTGACCGCAGGTATAGCAATCAGCCCCAGCATTTT,CASSDRRYSNQPQHF
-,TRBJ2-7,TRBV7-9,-,TGTGCCAGCAGCTTAATGGCAGACTCCTACGAGCAGTACTTC,CASSLMADSYEQYF
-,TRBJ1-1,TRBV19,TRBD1,TGTGCCAGTAGTATAGACTCCGGGACAGGGGTAAATGAAGCTTTCTTT,CASSIDSGTGVNEAFF
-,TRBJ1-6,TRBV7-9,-,TGTGCCAGCAGCTCCCGGACGGGACTAAGCTCCTATAATTCACCCCTCCACTTT,CASSSRTGLSSYNSPLHF
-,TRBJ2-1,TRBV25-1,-,TGTGCCAGCAGTGAAGGGAGGCAGGGTAATGAGCAGTTCTTC,CASSEGRQGNEQFF
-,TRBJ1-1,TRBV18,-,TGTGCCAGCTCGTCCGACAGGAACACTGAAGCTTCCTTT,CASSSDRNTEASF
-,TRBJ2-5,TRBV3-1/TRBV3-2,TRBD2,TGTGCCAGCAGCCAAGATAGCGGGGGCCTGGGGGAGACCCAGTACTTC,CASSQDSGGLGETQYF
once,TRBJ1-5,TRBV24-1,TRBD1,TGTGCCACCAGTGATTACAGGGGCAGGGCGTTGGTCGGATTTAATCAGCCCCAGCATTTT,CATSDYRGRALVGFNQPQHF
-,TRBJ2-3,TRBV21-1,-,TGTGCCAGCAGCAAAGTGACGCAGGGGGCTCGGAGCACAGATACGCAGTATTTT,CASSKVTQGARSTDTQYF
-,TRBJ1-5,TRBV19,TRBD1,TGTGCCAGTAGGACAACAGGGGAGAGTCAGCCCCAGCATTTT,CASRTTGESQPQHF
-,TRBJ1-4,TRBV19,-,TGTGCCAGTAGTGGGACTCCGGGAGGGGTGACGGCTAATGAAAAACTGTTTTTT,CASSGTPGGVTANEKLFF
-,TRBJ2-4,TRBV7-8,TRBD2,TGTGCCAGCAGCCGGACTAGTCGGGACATTCAGTACTTC,CASSRTSRDIQYF
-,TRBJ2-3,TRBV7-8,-,TGTGCCAGCAGCTTCGGCGGGAGCACAGATACGCAGTATTTT,CASSFGGSTDTQYF
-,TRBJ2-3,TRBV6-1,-,TGTGCCAGCAGTGAAACTGCGTCCGGGGGTTCAGATACGCAGTATTTT,CASSETASGGSDTQYF
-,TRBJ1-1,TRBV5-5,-,TGTGCCAGCAGCCCCCCGACAGATAACACTGAAGCTTTCTTT,CASSPPTDNTEAFF
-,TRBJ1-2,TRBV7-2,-,TGTGCCAGCAGCTTAGGACCCCTGGGAGGGGGAAATGGCTACACCTTC,CASSLGPLGGGNGYTF
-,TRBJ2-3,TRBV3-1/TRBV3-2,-,TGTGCCAGCAGCCACCATACAGATACGCAGTATTTT,CASSHHTDTQYF
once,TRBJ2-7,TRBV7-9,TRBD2,TGTGCCAGCAGCTTTGGGATGGGGGGGAACTACGAGCAGTACTTC,CASSFGMGGNYEQYF
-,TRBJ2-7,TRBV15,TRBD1,TGTGCCATAGGTAGGGACAGATACTCCTACGAGCAGTACTTC,CAIGRDRYSYEQYF
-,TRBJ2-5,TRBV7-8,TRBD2,TGTGCCAGCAGCTTATTCCGGGACGGGGGGAGGGAGACCCAGTACTTC,CASSLFRDGGRETQYF
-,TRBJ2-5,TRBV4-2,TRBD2,TGTGCCAGCAGCCAAGATGGGCTAGCGGGGCAAGAGACCCAGTACTTC,CASSQDGLAGQETQYF
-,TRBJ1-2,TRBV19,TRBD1,TGTGCCAGTACCAACATTCGACAGGGCAGAAACTATGGCTACACCTTC,CASTNIRQGRNYGYTF
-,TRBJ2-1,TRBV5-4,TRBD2,TGTGCCAGCAAAATAGCGGGGGCGGGGAATGAGCAGTTCTTC,CASKIAGAGNEQFF
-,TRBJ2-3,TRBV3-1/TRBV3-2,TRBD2,TGTGCCAGCAGCCCTAGCGGGGCCGGCACAGATACGCAGTATTTT,CASSPSGAGTDTQYF
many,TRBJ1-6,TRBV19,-,TGTGCCAGTTCCACAGGGCAAACTTATAATTCACCCCTCCACTTT,CASSTGQTYNSPLHF
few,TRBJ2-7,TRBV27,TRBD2,TGTGCCAGCAGTTATAAGCGGGATAGCTCCTACGAGCAGTACTTC,CASSYKRDSSYEQYF
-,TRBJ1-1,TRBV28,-,TGTGCCAGCATCAGACAGCTGAACACTGAAGCTTTCTTT,CASIRQLNTEAFF
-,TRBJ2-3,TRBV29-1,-,TGCAGCGTTGAAGTAACAGGGACAGATACGCAGTATTTT,CSVEVTGTDTQYF
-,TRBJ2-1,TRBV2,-,TGTGCCAGCAGTGTCGGCACCAAAGGGGGGTTCTTC,CASSVGTKGGFF